The rows below give T cell receptor beta chains drawn from one sample of a study of blood T cells in healthy people across ages. TCRdb processed the 5' RACE reads anew with MiXCR; each CDR3 protein has one entry. This table has 650,000 to 1,000,000 distinct CDR3 sequences, around 36% appearing once. The specimen sequenced was blood. All receptors derive from a man between 18 and 35 years old in good health. CDR3s include the opening cysteine and the closing phenylalanine or tryptophan. D genes are given only for firm matches. Not all rows give a size; the values are once, few, many and, for expanded clones, a class.

j_call d_call clone_size v_call cdr3_nt cdr3_aa
TRBJ2-1 TRBD2 - TRBV20-1 TGCAGTGCTTCGGAGCCTAGCGGGGGGGCCCTAGGGGAGCAGTTCTTC CSASEPSGGALGEQFF
TRBJ2-3 TRBD2 many TRBV2 TGTGCCAGCAGTCGCCGGGGGGGCTCGACAGATACGCAGTATTTT CASSRRGGSTDTQYF
TRBJ2-5 - - TRBV6-5 TGTGCCAGCAGTTACCGGGGGGCAAGGCAAGAGACCCAGTACTTC CASSYRGARQETQYF
TRBJ2-6 - - TRBV3-1 TGTGCCAGCAGCCTAAGAGCAGGTGGGGCCAACGTCCTGACTTTC CASSLRAGGANVLTF
TRBJ2-7 TRBD2 - TRBV7-2 TGTGCCAGCAGCTGGGGACTAGGTTCCTACAATGAGCAGTACTTC CASSWGLGSYNEQYF
TRBJ2-5 - many TRBV7-2 TGTGCCAGCAGCTTAGTGTCAGAGACCCAGTACTTC CASSLVSETQYF
TRBJ2-2 - - TRBV6-2/TRBV6-3 TGTGCCAGCAGTTACTCGAGTAGATCAAACACCGGGGAGCTGTTTTTT CASSYSSRSNTGELFF
TRBJ1-2 - - TRBV20-1 TGCAGTGCTGGGAAAGGCTACACCTTC CSAGKGYTF
TRBJ1-2 - - TRBV3-1 TGTGCCAGCAGCCCCACCGGGGAGGGAGGCTACACCTTC CASSPTGEGGYTF
TRBJ2-7 - many TRBV5-1 TGCGCCAGCAGCTCCAGGGGCGGGGGAAGACTTTACGAGCAGTACTTC CASSSRGGGRLYEQYF
TRBJ2-3 - - TRBV4-3 TGCGCCAGCAGCCAAGATCTGGAGGCCGCGAAAGATACGCAGTATTTT CASSQDLEAAKDTQYF
TRBJ1-2 - - TRBV14 TGTGCCAGCAGCCCAACTGACAGATTCCATGGCTACACCTTC CASSPTDRFHGYTF
TRBJ1-1 - many TRBV20-1 TGCAGTGCTAGAGATCACGGGGACACTGAAGCTTTCTTT CSARDHGDTEAFF
TRBJ2-1 TRBD2 - TRBV3-1 TGTGCCAGCAGCCAACTTCCGGCCGCGGGGGAGACCCAGTTCTTC CASSQLPAAGETQFF
TRBJ2-5 TRBD1 few TRBV6-5 TGTGCCAGCCGGACAGGGGACCAAGAGACCCAGTACTTC CASRTGDQETQYF
TRBJ2-3 - - TRBV9 TGTGCCAGCAGCCTTGAGGCCGCGTTGAAGGGAGATACGCAGTATTTT CASSLEAALKGDTQYF
TRBJ1-4 - once TRBV9 TGTGCCAGCAGCCTGGAGGGGGAGGATTTGGAAAAACTGTTTTTT CASSLEGEDLEKLFF
TRBJ1-5 - few TRBV28 TGTGCCAGCAGCCCAGGGGCACGAAGCAATCAGCCCCAGCATTTT CASSPGARSNQPQHF
TRBJ2-1 TRBD2 - TRBV20-1 TGCAGTGCTTGGGGGGGGACTTCTAACAATGAGCAGTTCTTC CSAWGGTSNNEQFF
TRBJ2-3 TRBD2 many TRBV7-3 TGTGCCAGCAGCTCCTCTAGCGGGGGGCCCACAGATACGCAGTATTTT CASSSSSGGPTDTQYF
TRBJ2-6 TRBD1 - TRBV29-1 TGCAGCGTTGCCCTTCACAGGGGTGGGACCAACGTCCTGACTTTC CSVALHRGGTNVLTF
TRBJ2-1 TRBD2 - TRBV2 TGTGCCAGCAAGGAGATAGCGGGGGGGCCTGAACAGTTCTTC CASKEIAGGPEQFF
TRBJ2-7 - few TRBV7-2 TGTGCCAGCGCTGACGGATACTCCTACGAGCAGTACTTC CASADGYSYEQYF
TRBJ2-2 - few TRBV5-1 TGCGCCAGCAGCTCGGTCTTCCCGGAGCTGTTTTTT CASSSVFPELFF
TRBJ2-2 - few TRBV7-2 TGTGCCAGCAGCCACGCCTCGAACACCGGGGAGCTGTTTTTT CASSHASNTGELFF
TRBJ1-1 - few TRBV20-1 TGCAGTGCTCCGGGGGGCACTGAAGCTTTCTTT CSAPGGTEAFF
TRBJ1-5 - many TRBV12-3/TRBV12-4 TGTGCCAGCAGGGCCGGGACATATAATCAGCCCCAGCATTTT CASRAGTYNQPQHF
TRBJ2-1 - few TRBV6-5 TGTGCCAGCAGCGACGAGGGAGATCGCGATGAGCAGTTCTTC CASSDEGDRDEQFF
TRBJ1-2 - - TRBV5-5 TGTACCAGCAGCCCCGTGGGGACGGCGGACCTCTATGGCTACACCTTC CTSSPVGTADLYGYTF
TRBJ1-2 - few TRBV2 TGTGCCAGCCTGGGACGACCGGCTAACTATGGCTACACCTTC CASLGRPANYGYTF
TRBJ2-4 TRBD2 - TRBV28 TGTGCCAGCAGTCCCCAGGGCGGGGGAGTTTACTCCAAAAACATTCAGTACTTC CASSPQGGGVYSKNIQYF